This paragraph reports one T cell receptor (beta chain). This CDR3 spans 15 amino acids. V lost 4 bases to trimming and J lost 11 bases; unmatched junction nucleotides: 14. Germline V gene data show CDR1 as SGDLS and CDR2 as YYNGEE. This record belongs to a study of blood T cells in healthy people across ages. Next came a second PCR, run for roughly 6 to 11 cycles, which used a sample-barcoded 5' primer along with a J-beta primer mix. A single record per CDR3 protein comes from TCRdb applying MiXCR to the 5' RACE reads. Of fewer than 2 million distinct CDR3 sequences listed, about 39% are singletons. The sequenced sample consisted of blood. V is TRBV9 and J is TRBJ1-1; 10 nucleotides align to TRBD1. The receptor comes from a human donor in good health. The CDR3, as DNA: TGTGCCAGCAGCCAACTGGGACAGGGGTCTATGAACGCTTTCTTT. The encoded protein is CASSQLGQGSMNAFF.